This is a list of T cell receptor beta chains from one sample in a study of blood T cell repertoires in COVID-19. Here immunoSEQ multiplex PCR was the method, and the copy in TCRdb shows in-frame clones only, minus some. Found here are about 200,000 clones, more than 75% of them singletons; the top ten hold approximately 6.2%. The sequenced material came from peripheral blood. The origin of the receptors is a man aged 60 to 75 who had recovered from COVID-19. Both conserved end residues are part of each CDR3. D genes are given only for firm matches. Some rows have no size entry. The others give once, few or many, or a class for an expanded clone.

d_call,j_call,v_call,clone_size,cdr3_nt,cdr3_aa
TRBD1,TRBJ1-5,TRBV27,NA,TGTGCCAGCAGTACCTGGACAGGGTTAGGCAATCAGCCCCAGCATTTT,CASSTWTGLGNQPQHF
NA,TRBJ2-2,TRBV5-4,NA,TGTGCCAGCAGCCAGAGGGGGAAGGACACCGGGGAGCTGTTTTTT,CASSQRGKDTGELFF
NA,TRBJ2-5,TRBV30,NA,TGTGCCTGGCAGGGCAGTAACCAAGAGACCCAGTACTTC,CAWQGSNQETQYF
NA,TRBJ1-2,TRBV28,NA,TGTGCCAGCAGCCATACGGACAGCGGCTATGGCTACACCTTC,CASSHTDSGYGYTF
TRBD1,TRBJ1-5,TRBV30,NA,TGTGCCTGGAGCCAAGGGGGCTCGGAGCCCCAGCATTTT,CAWSQGGSEPQHF
NA,TRBJ2-2,TRBV25-1,NA,TGTGCCAGCAGTGGACAGGGAGGCACCGGGGAGCTGTTTTTT,CASSGQGGTGELFF
TRBD1,TRBJ1-2,TRBV19,NA,TGTGCCAGTACCGGGACAGGGCTCGACTATGGCTACACCTTC,CASTGTGLDYGYTF
NA,TRBJ1-6,TRBV7-9,NA,TGTGCCTACACCAGGGGACAACGTAATTCACCCCTCCACTTT,CAYTRGQRNSPLHF
NA,TRBJ2-1,TRBV24-1,NA,TGTGCCACCAGTGATTTGCTAGCAGGTGAGCAGTTCTTC,CATSDLLAGEQFF
TRBD1,TRBJ1-4,TRBV7-2,NA,TGTGCCAGCAGCTCCGACAGGGTGGACGAAAAACTGTTTTTT,CASSSDRVDEKLFF
NA,TRBJ1-5,TRBV9,NA,TGTGCCAGCAGCGCCTCGGGTGGAGTGGGTGGCAATCAGCCCCAGCATTTT,CASSASGGVGGNQPQHF
NA,TRBJ1-6,TRBV27,NA,TGTGCCAGCAGGGGGGGTGCGGGGTATAATTCACCCCTCCACTTT,CASRGGAGYNSPLHF
TRBD2,TRBJ2-1,TRBV2,NA,TGTGCCAGCAGTGAAGAGGTAGCGGGAGGGCCCCGAAATGAGCAGTTCTTC,CASSEEVAGGPRNEQFF
TRBD2,TRBJ2-2,TRBV28,NA,TGTGCCAGCAGTGATCAGGCTAGCGGGAGATCTGGCACCGGGGAGCTGTTTTTT,CASSDQASGRSGTGELFF
TRBD2,TRBJ2-3,TRBV19,once,TGTGCCAGTAGTAGGGGGGGTGGCCCAGATACGCAGTATTTT,CASSRGGGPDTQYF
NA,TRBJ2-1,TRBV9,NA,TGTGCCAGCAGCGTAGCCGCGAGCTCCTACAATGAGCAGTTCTTC,CASSVAASSYNEQFF
TRBD2,TRBJ2-2,TRBV5-1,once,TGCGCCAGCAGCTGGATAACTAGCGGGAGGGCGGCGGGGGAGCTGTTTTTT,CASSWITSGRAAGELFF
TRBD2,TRBJ2-5,TRBV7-9,NA,TGTGCCAGCAGCTTAGTTAGCGGGGGCAGAAAGACCCAGTACTTC,CASSLVSGGRKTQYF
TRBD2,TRBJ2-7,TRBV2,NA,TGTGCCAGCAGCGAGAGCGGGACGAGATACGAGCAGTACTTC,CASSESGTRYEQYF
TRBD1,TRBJ2-6,TRBV14,NA,TGTGCCAGCGCAAAGGGGGACAGGAGGGTCTCTGGGGCCAACGTCCTGACTTTC,CASAKGDRRVSGANVLTF
TRBD1,TRBJ2-7,TRBV28,NA,TGTGCCAGCACCGGGACAGGGACAATTTACGAGCAGTACTTC,CASTGTGTIYEQYF
NA,TRBJ2-5,TRBV5-4,NA,TGTGCCAGCAGCTTGATAGGCGGGGCACTAGAGACCCAGTACTTC,CASSLIGGALETQYF
TRBD2,TRBJ2-1,TRBV2,NA,TGTGCCAGCAGTGAACGAGGGACTAGCGTTCATGAGCAGTTCTTC,CASSERGTSVHEQFF
NA,TRBJ2-1,TRBV9,once,TGTGCCAGCAGCGTAGAACAGGAATGGGGCAATGAGCAGTTCTTC,CASSVEQEWGNEQFF
TRBD1,TRBJ1-1,TRBV29-1,NA,TGCAGCGTTGAAGGGGGGCCCCTAGGGTACAGGGGCACTGAAGCTTTCTTT,CSVEGGPLGYRGTEAFF
NA,TRBJ1-1,TRBV5-1,NA,TGCGCCAGCAGCGACAGCTCTAAAGGTATGAACACTGAAGCTTTCTTT,CASSDSSKGMNTEAFF
TRBD2,TRBJ2-1,TRBV5-4,NA,TGTGCCAGCAGCACCAGGACTAGCGGGAGCTATGAGCAGTTCTTC,CASSTRTSGSYEQFF
TRBD1,TRBJ2-5,TRBV24-1,once,TGTGCCACCAGTGATATGGGACAGGGGTGGGAGACCCAGTACTTC,CATSDMGQGWETQYF
NA,TRBJ1-5,TRBV7-2,NA,TGTGCCAGCAGCTACCGGGGGGGAGGAAATCAGCCCCAGCATTTT,CASSYRGGGNQPQHF
TRBD1,TRBJ1-2,TRBV30,once,TGTGCCTGGAGTGGACCGGGACAGGGGTATGGCTACACCTTC,CAWSGPGQGYGYTF
NA,TRBJ1-2,TRBV30,NA,TGTGCCTGGACAGGGGACTATGGCTACACCTTC,CAWTGDYGYTF
TRBD2,TRBJ2-5,TRBV3-1/TRBV3-2,NA,TGTGCCAGCAGCCAAGGACCCGGGGGGGGAGAGACCCAGTACTTC,CASSQGPGGGETQYF
TRBD2,TRBJ2-1,TRBV5-3,few,TGTGCCAGAAGCCATTCTCCCCTAGCGGATAGCTCCTACAATGAGCAGTTCTTC,CARSHSPLADSSYNEQFF
NA,TRBJ1-5,TRBV5-1,NA,TGCGCCAGCAGACAGACCACAGGGTACGAGCAGCCCCAGCATTTT,CASRQTTGYEQPQHF
NA,TRBJ1-1,TRBV6-1,NA,TGTGCCAGCAGTGAAGGGAGTGTAGACACTGAAGCTTTCTTT,CASSEGSVDTEAFF
TRBD2,TRBJ2-1,TRBV7-7,NA,TGTGCCAGCAGCCCGGGACTAGCGTACGGCAATGAGCAGTTCTTC,CASSPGLAYGNEQFF
TRBD1,TRBJ2-5,TRBV2,NA,TGTGCCATACTACAGGGGGAAATGGAGACCCAGTACTTC,CAILQGEMETQYF
TRBD2,TRBJ2-3,TRBV7-9,NA,TGTGCCAGCAGAGGGACTAGCGGGAGGGCAGGAGATACGCAGTATTTT,CASRGTSGRAGDTQYF
NA,TRBJ2-3,TRBV7-2,NA,TGTGCCAGCAGCTTAATCAGGGGCCGAGATACGCAGTATTTT,CASSLIRGRDTQYF
NA,TRBJ2-1,TRBV28,NA,TGTGCCAGCACCAGGACTGACACGAATGGTGAGCAGTTCTTC,CASTRTDTNGEQFF
TRBD1,TRBJ2-1,TRBV18,NA,TGTGCCAGCTCTCCCCTCCGGACAGGGAGTTCCAATGAGCAGTTCTTC,CASSPLRTGSSNEQFF
TRBD1,TRBJ1-2,TRBV9,NA,TGTGCCAGCAGCTCTTCCGGACAGGGACACTATGGCTACACCTTC,CASSSSGQGHYGYTF
NA,TRBJ2-1,TRBV7-2,NA,TGTGCCAGCAGCTTAGCGCAGGCCTACAATGAGCAGTTCTTC,CASSLAQAYNEQFF